Shown below are 24 T cell receptor beta chains from a single sample sequenced in a study of memory CD4+ T cells and cytomegalovirus serostatus. Single viable CD3+CD4+CD8-CD45RO+ cells were sorted as the memory CD4+ T cells. Using immunoSEQ multiplex PCR, the repertoire was profiled, and TCRdb retains in-frame clones only, with some absent. This sample has about 64,000 clones, with 60% to 80% found just once. The material sequenced was memory CD4+ T cells from blood. Receptors were obtained from an adult in good health and CMV-seronegative.

V gene TRBV15 combines with J gene TRBJ1-3, with no clear D. Germline CDR1 and CDR2: LNHNV and YYDKDF (reference sequence). The CDR3 extends over 16 amino acids. The V end lost 1 base, the J end lost 4 bases, and 14 bases lay between the germline ends. Here the CDR3 reads CATSRGSGRFGNTIYF. Here the CDR3 DNA reads TGTGCCACCAGCAGAGGGTCGGGAAGATTCGGAAACACCATATATTTT. The full variable domain, rest sourced from reference TRBV15 and TRBJ1-3, is DAMVIQNPRYQVTQFGKPVTLSCSQTLNHNVMYWYQQKSSQAPKLLFHYYDKDFNNEADTPDNFQSRRPNTSFCFLDIRSPGLGDTAMYLCATSRGSGRFGNTIYFGEGSWLTVV.

The chain recombines TRBV28 with TRBJ2-3; D is unresolved. The CDR3 loop spans 15 amino acids. Germline V CDR1 and CDR2: MDHEN, SYDVKM. With 7 bases removed from V and 0 bases from J, the gap between germline ends came to 14 bases. In nucleotides, the CDR3 is TGTGCCAGCACCCCCCCGGGTTCTAGCACAGATACGCAGTATTTT. It is translated as CASTPPGSSTDTQYF.

Judged by abundance, this clone is medium-sized. The chain has TRBV4-2 and TRBJ1-1; D is unresolved. V was shortened by 0 bases and J by 5 bases, with 10 bases between the two germline ends. Germline V gene data show CDR1 as LGHNA and CDR2 as YNFKEQ. CDR3 size: 14 residues. This chain's CDR3 is CASSQEAQLTEAFF. In nucleotides, the CDR3 is TGTGCCAGCAGCCAAGAGGCACAGTTGACTGAAGCTTTCTTT.

This chain uses TRBV5-1 with TRBJ1-1; no reliable D call. The CDR3 covers 13 residues. Germline V gives CDR1 SGHRS, CDR2 YFSETQ. Trimming removed 4 bases at V and 1 base at J, with 8 bases between. The CDR3 DNA sequence: TGCGCCAGCAGCCCTTCACAGAACACTGAAGCTTTCTTT. It codes for CASSPSQNTEAFF.

The chain is built from TRBV29-1 and TRBJ2-5; 9 bases fit TRBD1. V shed 6 bases, J shed 5 bases, and the junction held 4 bases outside the gene matches. This CDR3 spans 12 amino acids. Germline lookup yields CDR1 SQVTM and CDR2 ANQGSEA. The CDR3, as DNA: TGCAGCGTCGGACAGGGGCAGGAGACCCAGTACTTC. Amino acids: CSVGQGQETQYF.

The gene calls are TRBV18 and TRBJ2-3; D ambiguous. From germline, CDR1 is KGHSH and CDR2 LQKENI. The CDR3 is 12 amino acids. V lost 6 bases to trimming and J lost 0 bases, with 4 bases between them. The CDR3 loop is CASSLSTDTQYF. The CDR3 coding sequence is TGTGCCAGCTCCCTCAGCACAGATACGCAGTATTTT. Based on the CDR3 plus reference TRBV18 and TRBJ2-3, the full variable domain is NAGVMQNPRHLVRRRGQEARLRCSPMKGHSHVYWYRQLPEEGLKFMVYLQKENIIDESGMPKERFSAEFPKEGPSILRIQQVVRGDSAAYFCASSLSTDTQYFGPGTRLTVL.

The chain links TRBV2 to TRBJ1-1; no clear D. Germline values: CDR1 SNHLY, CDR2 FYNNEI. The germline V and J ends were trimmed by 4 bases and 7 bases, with 10 bases remaining between them. CDR3 size: 12 residues. The DNA of the CDR3 is TGTGCCAGCAGTGTTGAGAGAAATGAAGCTTTCTTT. Translation gives CASSVERNEAFF.

This sequence joins TRBV9 and TRBJ2-1; TRBD1 matches at 7 bases. The CDR3 spans 15 residues. CDR1 SGDLS and CDR2 YYNGEE come from the germline V gene. The V and J ends lost 0 bases and 2 bases, in that order; junction bases with no gene match: 2. The CDR3 sequence: CASSVEGGTYNEQFF. The CDR3 DNA follows: TGTGCCAGCAGCGTAGAAGGGGGCACCTACAATGAGCAGTTCTTC.

This chain connects TRBV7-8 to TRBJ1-3; the D gene is possibly TRBD1 (5 bases). V dropped 5 bases and J dropped 0 bases, with 17 bases sitting between them. The CDR3 spans 17 residues. CDR1 is SGHVS, CDR2 FQNEAQ, per germline. CDR3 DNA: TGTGCCAGCAGCCCTGAAACAGGACTCAGCTCTGGAAACACCATATATTTT. This encodes CASSPETGLSSGNTIYF.

This clone was counted once. The chain links TRBV5-6 to TRBJ2-1; 9 bases align to TRBD2. V lost 4 bases, J lost 0 bases, and 5 bases stayed unmatched. In germline, CDR1 is SGHDT, CDR2 YYEEEE. The CDR3 sequence is 16 residues long. CDR3 sequence (DNA): TGTGCCAGCAGCCGTAATAGCGGGAGCTCCTACAATGAGCAGTTCTTC. This gives the protein CASSRNSGSSYNEQFF.

This chain joins TRBV19 and TRBJ2-1; no definite D call. The length of the CDR3 is 16 residues. Trimming cost V 3 bases and J 6 bases, with 18 bases left between them. Germline lookup yields CDR1 LNHDA and CDR2 SQIVND (reference sequence). The CDR3 DNA is TGTGCCAGTAGTATCCTGAGACGGAGCCTATCCAATGAGCAGTTCTTC. It encodes CASSILRRSLSNEQFF.

In this sample, this clone turned up many times. The chain recombines TRBV27 with TRBJ1-1; 7 positions match TRBD1. The length of the CDR3 is 17 residues. J gave up 4 bases and V 6 bases, and 17 bases lay outside the gene matches. Germline values: CDR1 MNHEY, CDR2 SMNVEV (reference sequence). The CDR3 sequence is CASSPVTAVTGFTEAFF. The CDR3 nucleotides are TGTGCCAGCAGCCCTGTAACCGCGGTGACAGGGTTCACTGAAGCTTTCTTT.

J is TRBJ1-5 and V is TRBV7-2; no clear D gene. Germline V gene data show CDR1 as SGHTA and CDR2 as FQGNSA. This CDR3 spans 15 amino acids. V gave up 3 bases and J gave up 6 bases, with 15 bases separating them. The CDR3 coding sequence is TGTGCCAGCAGCTTCGGAAGTATCCAAATTCAGCCCCAGCATTTT. This gives the protein CASSFGSIQIQPQHF.

This sequence joins TRBV18 and TRBJ1-2, with 8 bases fitting TRBD1. The CDR3 totals 15 residues. From germline, CDR1 is KGHSH and CDR2 LQKENI. Unmatched junction bases numbered 7, after V lost 4 bases and J lost 3 bases. The CDR3: CASSQMDRADYGYTF. CDR3 DNA sequence: TGTGCCAGCTCACAAATGGACAGGGCGGACTATGGCTACACCTTC.

The genes are TRBV18 and TRBJ2-5, with 9 bases lining up with TRBD1. After removal of 6 bases from V and 1 base from J, the junction contained 3 bases not matched to a gene. This CDR3 has 14 amino acids. The germline CDR1 and CDR2 sequences are KGHSH and LQKENI. CDR3 residues: CASSHRGPQETQYF. CDR3 nucleotide sequence: TGTGCCAGCTCTCACAGGGGGCCCCAAGAGACCCAGTACTTC.

The chain recombines TRBV5-1 with TRBJ2-3; weak D call: TRBD1 (7 bases). The CDR3 is 14 amino acids. Trimming cost V 4 bases and J 2 bases, with 11 bases left between them. Germline V lookup: CDR1 SGHRS, CDR2 YFSETQ. Here the CDR3 DNA reads TGCGCCAGCAGCCCCAGGGGGGACACAGATACGCAGTATTTT. It specifies CASSPRGDTDTQYF.

The chain is built from TRBV11-2 and TRBJ2-7; 11 bases are a match to TRBD1. Unmatched junction bases numbered 1, after V lost 3 bases and J lost 0 bases. CDR3 length equals 15 residues. Germline loops: CDR1 SGHAT, CDR2 FQNNGV. As DNA, the CDR3 is TGTGCCAGCAGCTTGGGGACAGGGGGCTCCTACGAGCAGTACTTC. It yields the protein CASSLGTGGSYEQYF.

This clone was counted only a few times. The rearrangement joins TRBV5-4 to TRBJ2-1; no definite D call. Trimming removed 0 bases from V and 4 bases from J, with 11 bases in between. CDR1 is SGHNT, CDR2 YYREEE, per germline (reference sequence). This CDR3 has 15 amino acids. The CDR3 nucleotides read TGTGCCAGCAGCTTGGAGGGCCAGACATACAATGAGCAGTTCTTC. It encodes CASSLEGQTYNEQFF.

The chain is built from TRBV7-2 and TRBJ2-5; 8 bases line up with TRBD2. Germline trimming cut 2 bases from V and 6 bases from J; bases unmatched to any gene: 5. Germline V lookup: CDR1 SGHTA, CDR2 FQGNSA. The CDR3 has 14 residues. The CDR3 region is CASSLFGRVKTQYF. In DNA, the CDR3 is TGTGCCAGCAGCTTATTCGGGAGGGTAAAGACCCAGTACTTC.

This clone was recorded a few times. The chain links TRBV18 to TRBJ1-4; tentatively, D is TRBD1 (6 bases). The V gene lost 5 bases and the J gene lost 7 bases, with 20 bases spanning the gap. The CDR3 extends over 16 amino acids. Per germline, CDR1 KGHSH and CDR2 LQKENI. CDR3 coding DNA: TGTGCCAGCTCAGAATACGCCGGGACAATGATTGAAAAACTGTTTTTT. It codes for CASSEYAGTMIEKLFF.

This clone was found once. This chain joins TRBV5-1 and TRBJ2-5, with 12 positions matching TRBD1. Germline V gives CDR1 SGHRS, CDR2 YFSETQ. V lost 0 bases and J lost 4; bases outside the gene matches: 10. This CDR3 spans 18 amino acids. The CDR3: CASSLAGTGGSGGETQYF. The CDR3 DNA follows: TGCGCCAGCAGCTTGGCCGGGACAGGGGGCTCGGGGGGAGAGACCCAGTACTTC.

This clone occurred once. The J gene is TRBJ2-2, the V gene TRBV4-2; D is possibly TRBD1 (5 bases). The CDR3 has 17 residues. V dropped 0 bases and J dropped 0 bases, with 11 bases sitting between them. Germline V lookup: CDR1 LGHNA, CDR2 YNFKEQ. The CDR3 nucleotides read TGTGCCAGCAGCCAAGATCGGGCAGGGTCGAACACCGGGGAGCTGTTTTTT. This encodes CASSQDRAGSNTGELFF.

The chain couples TRBV28 to TRBJ2-7; D is unresolved. Germline V gives CDR1 MDHEN, CDR2 SYDVKM. V lost 2 bases, J lost 2 bases, and 7 bases lay in between. The CDR3 loop spans 13 amino acids. The CDR3 reads CASSLSQTYEQYF. For the CDR3, the DNA is TGTGCCAGCAGTTTAAGCCAGACCTACGAGCAGTACTTC.

The DNA for the CDR3 is TGTGCCAGCAGTTTGGGCGGTAGCTGGTACGAGCAGTACTTC. It codes for CASSLGGSWYEQYF. The gene calls are TRBV28 and TRBJ2-7; D call uncertain. This CDR3 contains 14 residues. The V end was cut by 3 bases, the J end by 4 bases, with 13 bases between. Germline CDR1 and CDR2: MDHEN and SYDVKM.